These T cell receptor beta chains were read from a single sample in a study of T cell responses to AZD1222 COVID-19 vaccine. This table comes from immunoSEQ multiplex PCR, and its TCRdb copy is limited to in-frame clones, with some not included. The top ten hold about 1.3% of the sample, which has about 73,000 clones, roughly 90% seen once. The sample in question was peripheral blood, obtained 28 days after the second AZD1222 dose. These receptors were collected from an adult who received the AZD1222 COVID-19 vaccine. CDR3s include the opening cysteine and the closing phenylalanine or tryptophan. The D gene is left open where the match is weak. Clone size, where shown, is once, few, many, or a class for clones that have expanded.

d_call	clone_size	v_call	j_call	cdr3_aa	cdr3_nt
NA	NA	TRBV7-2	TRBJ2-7	CASSVAYEQYF	TGTGCCAGCAGCGTGGCCTACGAGCAGTACTTC
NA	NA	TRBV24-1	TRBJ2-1	CATSDPLELHNEQFF	TGTGCCACCAGTGACCCATTGGAGTTACACAATGAGCAGTTCTTC
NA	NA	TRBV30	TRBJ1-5	CAWSPNHSGSRGNQPQHF	TGTGCCTGGAGTCCCAATCATTCCGGGTCCCGGGGGAATCAGCCCCAGCATTTT
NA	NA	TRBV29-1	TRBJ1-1	CSVGTGFF	TGCAGCGTCGGAACAGGGTTCTTT
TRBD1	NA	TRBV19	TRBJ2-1	CASSMGQGVFF	TGTGCCAGTAGTATGGGACAGGGGGTGTTCTTC
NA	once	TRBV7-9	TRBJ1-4	CASGGTWNEKLFF	TGTGCCAGCGGTGGGACTTGGAATGAAAAACTGTTTTTT
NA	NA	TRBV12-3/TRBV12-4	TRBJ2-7	CASSLGYEQYF	TGTGCCAGCAGTTTAGGGTACGAGCAGTACTTC
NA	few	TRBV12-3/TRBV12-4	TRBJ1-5	CASQAGGQPQHF	TGTGCCAGCCAAGCGGGGGGACAGCCCCAGCATTTT
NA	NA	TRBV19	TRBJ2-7	CASSITGSYPYEQYF	TGTGCCAGTAGTATTACAGGGTCATACCCCTACGAGCAGTACTTC
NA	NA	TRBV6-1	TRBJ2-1	CASSEIGGKDEQFF	TGTGCCAGCAGTGAAATAGGTGGGAAGGATGAGCAGTTCTTC
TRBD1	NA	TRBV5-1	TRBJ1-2	CASSLINRRDSLNYGYTF	TGCGCCAGCAGCTTAATAAACCGACGGGACAGCCTTAACTATGGCTACACCTTC
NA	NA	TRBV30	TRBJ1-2	CAWGPSDSYGYTF	TGTGCCTGGGGACCGTCGGACAGCTATGGCTACACCTTC
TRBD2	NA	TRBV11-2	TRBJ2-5	CATVTSGAHQETQYF	TGTGCCACCGTCACTAGCGGGGCACACCAAGAGACCCAGTACTTC
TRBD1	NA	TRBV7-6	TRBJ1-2	CASSLAPTGDYGYTF	TGTGCCAGCAGCTTAGCCCCCACAGGGGACTATGGCTACACCTTC
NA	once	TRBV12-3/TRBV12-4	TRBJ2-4	CASRSSPKNIQYF	TGTGCCAGCAGGAGTAGCCCCAAAAACATTCAGTACTTC
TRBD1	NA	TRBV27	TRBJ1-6	CASSGAAGGRRDNSPLHF	TGTGCCAGCAGCGGGGCGGCAGGGGGCCGTAGAGATAATTCACCCCTCCACTTT
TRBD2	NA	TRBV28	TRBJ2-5	CASAPPRLAGVETQYF	TGTGCCAGCGCCCCTCCCAGACTAGCGGGGGTTGAGACCCAGTACTTC
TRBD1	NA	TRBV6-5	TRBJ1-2	CASTPGTGPGGYTF	TGTGCCAGCACCCCCGGGACAGGCCCGGGTGGCTACACCTTC
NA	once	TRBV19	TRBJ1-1	CASRPGQNTEAFF	TGTGCCAGTAGACCGGGACAAAACACTGAAGCTTTCTTT
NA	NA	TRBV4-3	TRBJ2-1	CASSYSGQGGYNEQFF	TGCGCCAGCAGCTACAGCGGGCAGGGCGGCTACAATGAGCAGTTCTTC
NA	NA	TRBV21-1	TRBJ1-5	CASSKDQGGPGNQPQHF	TGTGCCAGCAGCAAAGATCAAGGGGGCCCTGGCAATCAGCCCCAGCATTTT
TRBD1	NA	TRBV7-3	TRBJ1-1	CASSLAGTGVGTEAFF	TGTGCCAGCAGCCTAGCCGGGACAGGGGTAGGCACTGAAGCTTTCTTT
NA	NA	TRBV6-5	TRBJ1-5	CASSPGPATGQPQHF	TGTGCCAGCAGCCCGGGACCCGCCACCGGACAGCCCCAGCATTTT
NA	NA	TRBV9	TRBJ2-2	CASSVISGELFF	TGTGCCAGCAGCGTAATTTCGGGGGAGCTGTTTTTT
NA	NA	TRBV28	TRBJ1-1	CASRGTLDPEAFF	TGTGCCAGCAGGGGGACGTTAGACCCTGAAGCTTTCTTT
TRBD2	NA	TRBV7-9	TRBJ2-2	CASSKEVWTSGGRATGELFF	TGTGCCAGCAGCAAAGAGGTCTGGACTAGCGGGGGGCGGGCCACCGGGGAGCTGTTTTTT
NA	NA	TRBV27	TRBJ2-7	CASGEGAAPVQYF	TGTGCCAGCGGGGAGGGGGCTGCTCCTGTGCAGTACTTC
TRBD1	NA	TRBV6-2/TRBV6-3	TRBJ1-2	CASSTSKTGAYGYTF	TGTGCCAGCAGTACTAGCAAGACAGGGGCCTATGGCTACACCTTC
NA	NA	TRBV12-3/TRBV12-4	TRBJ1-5	CASSLDRNQPQHF	TGTGCCAGCAGTTTGGACCGCAATCAGCCTCAGCATTTT
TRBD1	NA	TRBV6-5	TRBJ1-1	CASSRQGFPEAFF	TGTGCCAGCTCGAGACAGGGTTTTCCTGAAGCTTTCTTT
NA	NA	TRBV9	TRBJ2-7	CASSVGQGITIEQYF	TGTGCCAGCAGCGTAGGCCAGGGAATTACGATCGAGCAGTACTTC
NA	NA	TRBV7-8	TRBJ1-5	CASSAFDSGLYSNQPQHF	TGTGCCAGCAGCGCATTTGACAGTGGCCTGTATAGCAATCAGCCCCAGCATTTT
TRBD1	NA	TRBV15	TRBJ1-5	CATSRTGDNQPQHF	TGTGCCACCAGCCGCACAGGGGACAATCAGCCCCAGCATTTT
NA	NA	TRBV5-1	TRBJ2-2	CASRLVFGNTGELFF	TGCGCCAGCAGATTGGTGTTCGGGAACACCGGGGAGCTGTTTTTT
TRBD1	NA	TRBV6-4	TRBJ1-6	CASSEYPGTGYNSPLHF	TGTGCCAGCAGTGAGTACCCCGGGACAGGATATAATTCACCCCTCCACTTT
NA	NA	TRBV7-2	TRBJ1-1	CASTLLAPPATKNTEAFF	TGTGCCAGCACTCTACTTGCTCCCCCCGCGACGAAAAACACTGAAGCTTTCTTT
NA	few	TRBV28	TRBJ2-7	CAGGPGNSREQYF	TGTGCCGGTGGACCCGGGAACAGTAGAGAGCAGTACTTC
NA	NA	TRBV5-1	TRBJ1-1	CASSPAQGSTEAFF	TGCGCCAGCAGCCCTGCACAGGGTAGCACTGAAGCTTTCTTT
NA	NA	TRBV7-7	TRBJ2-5	CASSLEAKVWSEETQYF	TGTGCCAGCAGCTTAGAGGCGAAGGTCTGGAGCGAAGAGACCCAGTACTTC
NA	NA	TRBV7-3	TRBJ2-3	CASGEGGPKDTQYF	TGTGCCTCCGGTGAGGGGGGGCCAAAAGATACGCAGTATTTT
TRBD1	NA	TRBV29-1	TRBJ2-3	CSLGTGRGLDTQYF	TGCAGCCTTGGGACAGGAAGGGGTCTAGATACGCAGTATTTT